Listed below are T cell receptor beta chains from one sample, sequenced in a study of blood T cell repertoires in COVID-19. This table comes from immunoSEQ multiplex PCR, and its TCRdb copy is limited to in-frame clones, with some not included. The table includes more than 300,000 clones, about four fifths detected once. Sequenced input: peripheral blood. All receptors come from a woman in her fifties or sixties with acute or convalescent COVID-19. Each CDR3 is given with its conserved first and last residue. D genes are given only for firm matches. Not every row has a clone size; where given, it reads once, few, many or a size class.

TRBV10-1	TRBJ1-4	NA	NA	TGCGCCAGCAGTACCGGACTTAATGAAAAACTGTTTTTT	CASSTGLNEKLFF
TRBV19	TRBJ1-6	NA	NA	TGTGCCAGTAGTATTAGGCCAGGGAATAATTCACCCCTCCACTTT	CASSIRPGNNSPLHF
TRBV10-2	TRBJ2-7	NA	NA	TGCGCCAGCATGTCCGGGTACGAGCAGTACTTC	CASMSGYEQYF
TRBV5-1	TRBJ1-2	few	NA	TGCGCCAGCAGCCCGGGGGGGTCGGACTATGGCTACACCTTC	CASSPGGSDYGYTF
TRBV5-1	TRBJ1-3	many	TRBD1	TGCGCCAGCAGCTTGGACAGGGGGGGCATTGGAAACACCATATATTTT	CASSLDRGGIGNTIYF
TRBV10-2	TRBJ2-3	once	TRBD2	TGCGCCAGCAGTGAGCAACTAGCGGGGGGCACAGATACGCAGTATTTT	CASSEQLAGGTDTQYF
TRBV7-2	TRBJ2-2	NA	TRBD1	TGTGCCAGCAGCCCCTTGGTGGGGACAGGGAGTGCCGGGGAGCTGTTTTTT	CASSPLVGTGSAGELFF
TRBV7-2	TRBJ2-3	NA	TRBD2	TGTGCCAGCAGCCTGCCTAGCGGGTACACAGATACGCAGTATTTT	CASSLPSGYTDTQYF
TRBV6-2/TRBV6-3	TRBJ1-5	few	NA	TGTGCCAGCAGTTATGGGGCTTATCAGCCCCAGCATTTT	CASSYGAYQPQHF
TRBV2	TRBJ1-2	NA	NA	TGTGCCAGCAGTGAACAGTTTCTCTATGGCTACACCTTC	CASSEQFLYGYTF
TRBV3-1/TRBV3-2	TRBJ1-2	NA	NA	TGTGCCAGCAGCCATACCCGTGAGGTACTATTCTATGGCTACACCTTC	CASSHTREVLFYGYTF
TRBV19	TRBJ1-2	NA	NA	TGTGCCAGTAGTGTAAACAGTTATGGCTACACCTTC	CASSVNSYGYTF
TRBV19	TRBJ1-3	NA	TRBD1	TGTGCCAGTAGCCGACAGGGGGTCTTCTCTGGAAACACCATATATTTT	CASSRQGVFSGNTIYF
TRBV2	TRBJ1-5	once	NA	TGTGCCAGCAGTGAGAGGACGGACTATCAGCCCCAGCATTTT	CASSERTDYQPQHF
TRBV12-3/TRBV12-4	TRBJ2-7	NA	NA	TGTGCCAGCAGTTTTATTGGTCGGGAGCAGTACTTC	CASSFIGREQYF
TRBV5-1	TRBJ1-1	NA	TRBD1	TGCGCCAGCAGCTGGACAGGTCAGACCGACACTGAAGCTTTCTTT	CASSWTGQTDTEAFF
TRBV3-1/TRBV3-2	TRBJ1-2	NA	TRBD1	TGTGCCAGCAGCCGGGTGGGATCCTCCGACAGGGGGAATGGCTACACCTTC	CASSRVGSSDRGNGYTF
TRBV18	TRBJ2-5	NA	NA	TGTGCCAGCTCACCATCCGGGACTGCACAAGAGACCCAGTACTTC	CASSPSGTAQETQYF
TRBV5-4	TRBJ2-3	NA	NA	TGTGCCAGCAGCCCCCCGACAGGCCCCAGCACAGATACGCAGTATTTT	CASSPPTGPSTDTQYF
TRBV19	TRBJ2-2	NA	TRBD1	TGTGCCAGTAGTATAGGGGGGACAGGGATTCTCACCGGGGAGCTGTTTTTT	CASSIGGTGILTGELFF
TRBV27	TRBJ2-2	once	NA	TGTGCCAGCACGTACACCCCGAACACCGGGGAGCTGTTTTTT	CASTYTPNTGELFF
TRBV25-1	TRBJ2-7	NA	NA	TGTGCCAGCAGTGAAGGCACCCCCTACGAGCAGTACTTC	CASSEGTPYEQYF
TRBV19	TRBJ1-4	NA	TRBD1	TGTGCCAGTAGTGCCCGGGCAGGGGGCGTAGGAGAAAAACTGTTTTTT	CASSARAGGVGEKLFF
TRBV5-5	TRBJ2-5	NA	TRBD2	TGTGCCAGCAGCGCGCCCCCCGGGGGGCAAGAGACCCAGTACTTC	CASSAPPGGQETQYF
TRBV6-2/TRBV6-3	TRBJ1-5	once	NA	TGTGCCAGCAGCCCCTGGGAGGGACCTACCTATCAGCCCCAGCATTTT	CASSPWEGPTYQPQHF
TRBV7-2	TRBJ2-2	once	TRBD1	TGTGCCAGCAGCCCGGGACAGGGCAACACCGGGGAGCTGTTTTTT	CASSPGQGNTGELFF
TRBV7-9	TRBJ1-1	NA	TRBD1	TGTGCCAGCAGCCCCGACAGGGGGCCTGAAGCTTTCTTT	CASSPDRGPEAFF
TRBV7-2	TRBJ2-3	NA	TRBD2	TGTGCCAGCAGCTCCGGGAGGAGAGATACGCAGTATTTT	CASSSGRRDTQYF